This T cell receptor beta chain appears in the sequencing data of a study of blood T cell repertoires in COVID-19. Looking at the study overall: In each case, the material was cDNA or gDNA derived from T cells, B-cell-depleted T cells, or PBMCs.

With 5 bases clipped from V and 5 bases from J, the junction kept 18 bases outside the gene matches. CDR1 is PRHDT and CDR2 is FYEKMQ in the germline V gene (reference sequence). This CDR3 contains 17 residues. Here immunoSEQ multiplex PCR was the method, and the copy in TCRdb shows in-frame clones only, minus some. The repertoire has over 150,000 clones, roughly nine tenths of them found once; the top ten carry around 0.53%. What was sequenced was peripheral blood. This receptor was taken from a man in his fifties with acute or convalescent COVID-19. The J gene is TRBJ2-7, the V gene TRBV13, with 7 bases lining up with TRBD2. CDR3 DNA sequence: TGTGCCAGCAGCCCGAACCGTGGCGGGGAGGGAGCGGACGAGCAGTACTTC. This encodes CASSPNRGGEGADEQYF.